The 23 T cell receptor beta chains below were found in one sample sequenced in a study of blood T cell repertoires in COVID-19. The protocol was immunoSEQ multiplex PCR, while the TCRdb copy is restricted to in-frame clones and leaves out a portion. The sample holds about 200,000 clones; 86% are singletons and the top ten take 0.7% to 0.85%. The source material was peripheral blood. The receptor source for this set is a woman in her 70s with acute or convalescent COVID-19.

The chain combines TRBV6-5 with TRBJ2-5; D unresolved. The V and J ends lost 2 bases and 2 bases respectively, with 12 bases between them. The CDR3 covers 15 residues. Germline V CDR1 and CDR2: MNHEY, SVGAGI. The CDR3: CASSYQMGSQETQYF. For the CDR3, the DNA is TGTGCCAGCAGTTACCAGATGGGCAGTCAAGAGACCCAGTACTTC.

The J gene is TRBJ1-2, the V gene TRBV6-2 or TRBV6-3, with 7 bases identical to TRBD1. The CDR3 sequence is 14 residues long. The germline CDR1 and CDR2 sequences are MNHEY and SVGEGT. The V and J ends lost 3 bases and 5 bases, in that order; junction bases with no gene match: 6. The DNA for the CDR3 is TGTGCCAGCAGTTATAGGGGGCGTTTTTATGGCTACACCTTC. Amino acid sequence: CASSYRGRFYGYTF.

This clone has only a few counts. CDR3 DNA: TGTGCCAGCAGTGAGAGGATGACTGAAGCTTTCTTT. Translation gives CASSERMTEAFF. V is TRBV6-1 and J is TRBJ1-1, with D hard to call. The germline CDR1 and CDR2 sequences are MNHNS and SASEGT. CDR3 size: 12 residues. The V and J ends lost 3 bases and 5 bases respectively, with 7 bases between them.

This chain joins TRBV19 and TRBJ2-4; 10 bases agree with TRBD1. The germline V gene has CDR1 LNHDA and CDR2 SQIVND (reference sequence). The J segment lost 2 bases and the V segment lost 2 bases, leaving 15 bases of the junction unmatched. The CDR3 runs to 20 residues. CDR3 coding DNA: TGTGCCAGTAGTATACGAAGGACAGGGGGGAGAAGAGTAACCAAAAACATTCAGTACTTC. Residues: CASSIRRTGGRRVTKNIQYF.

The V and J genes are TRBV28 and TRBJ1-4; the D gene is possibly TRBD1 (5 bases). Germline CDR1 is MDHEN and CDR2 is SYDVKM. The CDR3 spans 14 residues. Trimming took off 8 bases at V and 7 bases at J, with 17 bases between the two ends. The chain's CDR3 is CASSLGGRGEKLFF. The CDR3 DNA follows: TGTGCCAGCTCCTTGGGGGGTCGCGGTGAAAAACTGTTTTTT.

Of note for this clone: Other DNA sequences in this sample translate to the same CDR3. The chain employs TRBV7-9 and TRBJ1-5, with D perhaps matching TRBD1 (5 bases). The CDR3 sequence is 13 residues long. Trimming shortened V by 0 bases and J by 5 bases, and 5 bases separated the two germline ends. From germline, CDR1 is SEHNR and CDR2 FQNEAQ (reference sequence). The CDR3 here is CASSLAGDQPQHF. The DNA of the CDR3 is TGTGCCAGCAGCTTAGCAGGGGATCAGCCCCAGCATTTT.

V is TRBV10-3 and J is TRBJ2-1; TRBD2 matches at 7 bases. The V and J ends lost 6 bases and 3 bases, in that order; junction bases with no gene match: 8. The germline CDR1 and CDR2 sequences are ENHRY and SYGVKD. The CDR3 contains 15 residues. CDR3 in amino acids: CAISGSGAFYNEQFF. CDR3 bases: TGTGCCATCAGCGGGAGCGGGGCTTTCTACAATGAGCAGTTCTTC.

The V call is TRBV7-2, the J call TRBJ1-4; D call uncertain. Trimming removed 6 bases at V and 7 bases at J, with 12 bases between. The CDR3 covers 13 residues. The germline V gene has CDR1 SGHTA and CDR2 FQGNSA. In DNA, the CDR3 is TGTGCCAGCAGTCCCCAGGCGCGTGAAAAACTGTTTTTT. This sequence encodes CASSPQAREKLFF.

In its sample, this clone was seen once. V gene TRBV11-2 combines with J gene TRBJ2-1; 8 nucleotides agree with TRBD1. This CDR3 contains 18 residues. Germline loops: CDR1 SGHAT, CDR2 FQNNGV. J was trimmed by 0 bases and V by 0 bases; bases with no gene match: 7. This chain's CDR3 is CASSLDQGATSSYNEQFF. DNA of the CDR3: TGTGCCAGCAGCTTAGATCAGGGGGCCACGAGCTCCTACAATGAGCAGTTCTTC.

The V gene is TRBV21-1, the J gene TRBJ2-3; TRBD1 is the table's D call and was not checked against the DNA. TRBV21-1 counts as a pseudogene. The CDR3 loop spans 13 amino acids. The CDR3 DNA reads as TGTGCCAGCAGCAAACAGGGGACAGATACGCAGTATTTT. Translated: CASSKQGTDTQYF.

This rearrangement joins TRBV7-9 to TRBJ1-3; 7 bases are a match to TRBD1. The J segment lost 5 bases and the V segment lost 5 bases, leaving 12 bases of the junction unmatched. Germline loops: CDR1 SEHNR, CDR2 FQNEAQ (reference sequence). The CDR3 is 16 residues long. CDR3 residues: CASSQQRGDRRNTIYF. CDR3 DNA sequence: TGTGCCAGCAGCCAGCAGAGGGGGGACAGAAGAAACACCATATATTTT.

This clone came up once. The rearrangement links TRBV7-2 to TRBJ2-3; 10 bases fit TRBD2. Looked up from germline, CDR1 is SGHTA and CDR2 is FQGNSA. The length of the CDR3 is 15 residues. V was pared by 6 bases and J by 4 bases, with 7 bases of the junction left unmatched. CDR3 residues: CASSSSGSASDTQYF. CDR3 nucleotide sequence: TGTGCCAGCAGTTCTAGCGGGAGTGCCTCAGATACGCAGTATTTT.

This sequence joins TRBV13 and TRBJ2-1, with D perhaps TRBD2 (6 bases). The CDR3 covers 13 residues. Trimming shortened V by 8 bases and J by 7 bases, and 15 bases separated the two germline ends. Germline CDR1 and CDR2: PRHDT and FYEKMQ (reference sequence). The CDR3 loop is CASREWRSNEQFF. CDR3 DNA: TGTGCCAGCCGGGAGTGGAGATCGAATGAGCAGTTCTTC.

The rearrangement links TRBV5-4 to TRBJ2-2; TRBD2 matches 11 bases. The V gene's germline CDR1 is SGHNT and CDR2 YYREEE (reference sequence). V was clipped by 2 bases and J by 4 bases; unmatched bases: 4. CDR3 length: 16 residues. CDR3 residues: CASSFLSGRVTGELFF. CDR3 bases: TGTGCCAGCAGCTTCCTTAGCGGGAGGGTCACCGGGGAGCTGTTTTTT.

The genes are TRBV27 and TRBJ2-2; possibly TRBD2 for D (5 bases). Germline V gene sequence: CDR1 MNHEY, CDR2 SMNVEV (reference sequence). Trimming removed 8 bases from V and 5 bases from J, with 15 bases in between. This CDR3 has 14 residues. CDR3 protein: CASGERITTGELFF. CDR3 bases: TGTGCCAGCGGGGAGCGGATAACAACCGGGGAGCTGTTTTTT.

The chain combines TRBV10-3 with TRBJ1-5; 10 nucleotides line up with TRBD1. The germline gives CDR1 ENHRY, CDR2 SYGVKD. V lost 6 bases to trimming and J lost 3 bases; unmatched junction nucleotides: 5. The CDR3 covers 15 residues. The CDR3 DNA sequence: TGTGCCATCAGCGGAGGGACAGGGGACAATCAGCCCCAGCATTTT. It translates to CAISGGTGDNQPQHF.

The CDR3 DNA reads as TGCGCCAGCAGTCGGCAGGGTACTATATCGAACACCGGGGAGCTGTTTTTT. Protein sequence: CASSRQGTISNTGELFF. The gene calls are TRBV5-1 and TRBJ2-2; maybe TRBD1 (5 bases). CDR1 and CDR2 from the germline V gene are SGHRS and YFSETQ. Trimming shortened V by 5 bases and J by 0 bases, and 17 bases separated the two germline ends. The CDR3 runs to 17 residues.

This chain joins TRBV6-1 and TRBJ2-2; TRBD2 aligns across 11 bases. This CDR3 spans 18 amino acids. Germline CDR1 and CDR2: MNHNS and SASEGT. J was trimmed by 4 bases and V by 2 bases; bases with no gene match: 9. CDR3 coding DNA: TGTGCCAGCAGTGAACGGCTAGCGGGAGGTTACCTCACCGGGGAGCTGTTTTTT. Protein: CASSERLAGGYLTGELFF.

This chain uses TRBV28 with TRBJ2-7; D is uncertain. The CDR3 totals 14 residues. The germline V gene has CDR1 MDHEN and CDR2 SYDVKM. Trimming removed 3 bases from V and 3 bases from J, with 12 bases in between. Here the CDR3 reads CASSFRGLRYEQYF. Here the CDR3 DNA reads TGTGCCAGCAGTTTCCGTGGTCTGCGCTACGAGCAGTACTTC.

This chain connects TRBV11-2 to TRBJ1-1, with D maybe TRBD1 (6 bases). V was trimmed by 5 bases and J by 5 bases, leaving 15 bases between them. CDR3 length: 14 amino acids. Looked up from germline, CDR1 is SGHAT and CDR2 is FQNNGV. The CDR3 loop reads CASSNHREKTEAFF. The CDR3 DNA sequence: TGTGCCAGCAGCAACCACAGGGAAAAGACTGAAGCTTTCTTT.

This chain uses TRBV19 with TRBJ2-7, with D perhaps TRBD1 (5 bases). The CDR3 loop spans 12 amino acids. Per germline, CDR1 LNHDA and CDR2 SQIVND (reference sequence). V was clipped by 11 bases and J by 1 base, with 12 bases between them. The CDR3 bases are TGTGCCGTTCAGGGCCTGTCCTACGAGCAGTACTTC. Its translation is CAVQGLSYEQYF.

This clone was counted only a few times. CDR3 sequence reads: CASKGGSTDTQYF. CDR3 in DNA: TGTGCCAGCAAAGGGGGTTCCACAGATACGCAGTATTTT. The V gene is TRBV6-4, the J gene TRBJ2-3; possibly TRBD1 for D (6 bases). The germline V gene has CDR1 MRHNA and CDR2 SNTAGT. Between the trimmed V and J ends, which lost 7 bases and 2 bases, there was a span of 10 bases. The length of the CDR3 is 13 residues.

The chain uses TRBV6-5 and TRBJ2-7; 8 bases map to TRBD1. The CDR3 spans 14 residues. CDR1 and CDR2 from the germline V gene are MNHEY and SVGAGI. With 7 bases clipped from V and 6 bases from J, the junction kept 11 bases outside the gene matches. The CDR3 spells CASNRGQADLEQYF. In DNA form, the CDR3 reads TGTGCCAGCAACCGGGGACAGGCGGACCTCGAGCAGTACTTC.